This T cell receptor (beta chain) was recovered during a study of blood T cell repertoires in COVID-19. Study at large: The United States, Italy and Spain supplied acute and convalescent COVID-19 samples. PBMCs, B-cell-depleted T cells, or T cells were the source of the cDNA or gDNA that made up the material.

CDR1 and CDR2 (germline): MDHEN, SYDVKM. V dropped 6 bases and J dropped 0 bases, with 14 bases sitting between them. CDR3 length: 15 residues. Using immunoSEQ multiplex PCR, the repertoire was profiled, and TCRdb retains in-frame clones only, with some absent. The sample includes some 190,000 clones, less than 85% of them seen just once. This chain connects TRBV28 to TRBJ1-1, with TRBD1 as a possible D gene (5 bases). The sample was peripheral blood. This TCR derives from a woman older than 75 with COVID-19, enrolled during active disease. This chain's CDR3 is CASRPPGVMNTEAFF. CDR3 in DNA: TGTGCCAGCAGACCTCCGGGGGTCATGAACACTGAAGCTTTCTTT.